These 27 T cell receptor beta chains originate from one sample sequenced in a study of read filtering for tumor transcriptome and immune sequencing. The library was built from roughly 400 ng RNA with molecular barcoded adaptors for alpha/delta and beta/gamma chains. TCRdb used MiXCR to reprocess the reads, holding one entry per CDR3 protein. This repertoire shows approximately 45,000 distinct CDR3 sequences, less than 20% found once; its top ten account for 37%. What was sequenced was a population of CD138-negative cells sorted from bone marrow. The origin of the receptors is a donor over 35 with multiple myeloma.

The chain carries TRBV2 and TRBJ1-1; D uncertain. Germline V gives CDR1 SNHLY, CDR2 FYNNEI. Trimming removed 7 bases at V and 10 bases at J, with 13 bases between. The CDR3 is 11 amino acids. CDR3 coding DNA: TGTGCCAGCAACCGGGTCTCTGGAGCTTTCTTT. As protein: CASNRVSGAFF.

V is TRBV6-6 and J is TRBJ1-5, with no clear D. The V gene's germline CDR1 is MNHNY and CDR2 SVGAGI (reference sequence). This CDR3 spans 14 amino acids. The ends were cut back, 6 bases at V and 2 bases at J, with 11 bases in the middle. CDR3 protein: CASSANVGNQPQHF. The CDR3 DNA sequence: TGTGCCAGCAGCGCCAATGTTGGCAATCAGCCCCAGCATTTT.

About this clonotype: With a much larger clone just one base away, this may be a read error. The chain employs TRBV28 and TRBJ2-2; 9 positions agree with TRBD2. The CDR3 is made up of 16 amino acids. The germline CDR1 and CDR2 sequences are MDHEN and SYDVKM. CDR3 in amino acids: CASSGSGREGSGGLFF. CDR3 in DNA: TGTGCCAGCAGCGGCAGTGGGCGGGAGGGAAGCGGGGGGCTGTTTTTT.

At least ten counts were recorded for this clonotype. V is TRBV28 and J is TRBJ2-7; no clear D gene. This CDR3 spans 12 amino acids. Per the germline V gene, CDR1 is MDHEN and CDR2 is SYDVKM. The V end lost 4 bases, the J end lost 6 bases, and 10 bases lay between the germline ends. The CDR3: CASSSSFAEQYF. In DNA, the CDR3 is TGTGCCAGCAGTTCCTCGTTTGCCGAGCAGTACTTC. The full variable domain, rest sourced from reference TRBV28 and TRBJ2-7, is DVKVTQSSRYLVKRTGEKVFLECVQDMDHENMFWYRQDPGLGLRLIYFSYDVKMKEKGDIPEGYSVSREKKERFSLILESASTNQTSMYLCASSSSFAEQYFGPGTRLTVT.

This clonotype was detected many times. The rearrangement joins TRBV20-1 to TRBJ1-6; D ambiguous. Germline CDR1 reads DFQATT; CDR2 reads SNEGSKA (reference sequence). The length of the CDR3 is 12 residues. V was pared by 1 base and J by 10 bases, with 8 bases between. The CDR3 coding sequence is TGCAGTGCTAGAGTCCTGGGGTCACCCCTCCACTTT. Its protein is CSARVLGSPLHF.

This chain joins TRBV23-1 and TRBJ2-2; no firm D call. TRBV23-1 is given ORF status, its function remaining uncertain. Trimming took 0 bases from V and 1 from J, leaving 9 bases between them. CDR3 length: 16 residues. The CDR3 nucleotides read TGCGCCAGCAGTCAATCAGGACCGATGAACACCGGGGAGCTGTTTTTT. Translation: CASSQSGPMNTGELFF.

Concerning this clonotype itself: Possible read error: a much larger clone is one base away. V gene TRBV20-1 combines with J gene TRBJ2-1; the D call may be TRBD1 or TRBD2 (5 bases each). CDR1 is DFQATT and CDR2 is SNEGSKA in the germline V gene (reference sequence). The CDR3 consists of 16 residues. The CDR3: CSATRDGLSSYDEQFF. For the CDR3, the DNA is TGCAGTGCTACCCGGGACGGCTTGAGCTCCTACGATGAGCAGTTCTTC.

This clonotype was detected a few times. The rearrangement links TRBV5-1 to TRBJ2-5; no clear D. There are 13 residues in the CDR3. Germline V gene sequence: CDR1 SGHRS, CDR2 YFSETQ. V lost 4 bases and J 2 bases, leaving 9 bases between the germline ends. CDR3: CASSPRAQETQYF. CDR3 coding DNA: TGCGCCAGCAGCCCACGGGCTCAAGAGACCCAGTACTTC.

This clonotype appeared a few times. V and J are TRBV12-3 or TRBV12-4 and TRBJ2-3, with 9 bases lining up with TRBD2. J gave up 2 bases and V 6 bases, and 12 bases lay outside the gene matches. The CDR3 consists of 17 residues. The CDR3 is CASSHDWREGFTDTQYF. The CDR3 coding sequence is TGTGCCAGCAGCCATGACTGGCGGGAGGGTTTCACAGATACGCAGTATTTT.

Concerning this clonotype itself: One base away lies a much larger clone, so this may be a sequencing read error. The chain combines TRBV6-2 or TRBV6-3 with TRBJ2-1; maybe TRBD2 (5 bases). This CDR3 is 14 amino acids long. Germline V CDR1 and CDR2: MNHEY, SVGEGT. The CDR3 here is CASSRFAGDNEQSF. The CDR3 nucleotides read TGTGCCAGCAGTCGATTCGCGGGCGACAATGAGCAGTCCTTC.

This clonotype appeared once. A much larger clone differs by one base, so this may be a read error. In nucleotides, the CDR3 is TGCGCCAGCAGCTCGCAGGGGAACATGAACACTGAAGCTTTCTTT. Translating gives CASSSQGNMNTEAFF. The chain is built from TRBV5-1 and TRBJ1-1, with a possible D match to TRBD1 (6 bases). The CDR3 has 15 residues. Between the trimmed V and J ends, which lost 3 bases and 0 bases, there was a span of 12 bases. Looked up from germline, CDR1 is SGHRS and CDR2 is YFSETQ.

On this clonotype: Given a far larger clone just one base away, this is likely a sequencing read error. The chain uses TRBV7-2 and TRBJ2-1; tentative D call: TRBD2 (5 bases). The germline V gene has CDR1 SGHTA and CDR2 FQGNSA. The CDR3 runs to 14 residues. CDR3 in DNA: TGTGCCGGCAGCCCAGACACTAGCTACAATGAGCAGTTCTTC. Translated, it gives CAGSPDTSYNEQFF.

Note on this clonotype: A much larger clone is a single base away; this may be a read error. The chain links TRBV9 to TRBJ2-3; 8 nucleotides align to TRBD2. The CDR3 is 16 residues long. CDR1 and CDR2 (germline): SGDLS, YYNGEE. CDR3 loop: CASSVNSGRMTVTQYF. In DNA, the CDR3 is TGTGCCAGCAGCGTAAACAGCGGGAGAATGACAGTTACGCAGTATTTT.

This clonotype showed up many times. The chain links TRBV5-1 to TRBJ2-6; TRBD1 aligns across 8 bases. The V and J ends lost 4 bases and 1 base, in that order; junction bases with no gene match: 7. Germline values: CDR1 SGHRS, CDR2 YFSETQ. This CDR3 contains 17 residues. In DNA form, the CDR3 reads TGCGCCAGCAGCAGCCAGGGGGCTACATCTGGGGCCAACGTCCTGACTTTC. This translates into CASSSQGATSGANVLTF.

Here the CDR3 reads CASSLGKTSGTIYEQYF. Written as DNA, the CDR3 is TGTGCCAGCAGCTTGGGGAAAACTAGCGGGACCATCTACGAGCAGTACTTC. This chain links TRBV5-6 with TRBJ2-7; 10 nucleotides agree with TRBD2. J was trimmed by 3 bases and V by 0 bases; bases with no gene match: 9. The CDR3 contains 17 residues. The germline CDR1 and CDR2 sequences are SGHDT and YYEEEE. Supplemented by reference TRBV5-6 and TRBJ2-7, the full variable domain reads DAGVTQSPTHLIKTRGQQVTLRCSPKSGHDTVSWYQQALGQGPQFIFQYYEEEERQRGNFPDRFSGHQFPNYSSELNVNALLLGDSALYLCASSLGKTSGTIYEQYFGPGTRLTVT.

This clonotype appeared a few times. The genes are TRBV20-1 and TRBJ1-5; D is unresolved. The length of the CDR3 is 14 residues. CDR1 and CDR2 (germline): DFQATT, SNEGSKA (reference sequence). Deletions cut 5 bases from V and 2 bases from J, with 13 bases between. DNA of the CDR3: TGCAGTGCTCAAAACGATGATGGCAATCAGCCCCAGCATTTT. This translates into CSAQNDDGNQPQHF.

This clonotype has at least ten counts. V is TRBV5-1 and J is TRBJ1-1; 7 bases are a match to TRBD1. Looked up from germline, CDR1 is SGHRS and CDR2 is YFSETQ. Germline trimming cut 4 bases from V and 6 bases from J; bases unmatched to any gene: 15. CDR3 length: 16 residues. The DNA for the CDR3 is TGCGCCAGCAGCCCCGTGGCCGACAGGGTGGGACCTGAAGCTTTCTTT. Amino acid sequence: CASSPVADRVGPEAFF.

This clonotype was picked up many times. The chain uses TRBV20-1 and TRBJ2-5; possible D gene TRBD2, 5 bases. Trimming cost V 7 bases and J 0 bases, with 18 bases left between them. The germline V gene encodes CDR1 DFQATT and CDR2 SNEGSKA (reference sequence). The CDR3 is 15 amino acids. This chain's CDR3 is CSGTPVGENQETQYF. In DNA, the CDR3 is TGCAGTGGTACCCCGGTGGGAGAAAACCAAGAGACCCAGTACTTC.

This clonotype was observed a handful of times. The J gene is TRBJ2-2, the V gene TRBV29-1, with D maybe TRBD1 (5 bases). CDR3 size: 13 residues. Germline values: CDR1 SQVTM, CDR2 ANQGSEA. The V end lost 0 bases, the J end lost 6 bases, and 8 bases lay between the germline ends. This CDR3 reads CSVEDPGSGELFF. The CDR3 DNA follows: TGCAGCGTTGAAGATCCAGGGTCCGGGGAGCTGTTTTTT.

Points on this clonotype: A much larger clone lies a single base off, so this may be a read error. No conserved phenylalanine or tryptophan is present at the end of the CDR3, so a read error is the likely explanation. The chain is built from TRBV10-3 and TRBJ1-5; TRBD1 matches at 8 bases. This CDR3 has 15 residues. CDR1 and CDR2 from the germline V gene are ENHRY and SYGVKD. V dropped 4 bases and J dropped 0; count of bases not matched to a gene: 2. In DNA form, the CDR3 reads TGTGCCATCAGTGGGGGACAGGATAGCAATCAGCCCCAGCATTTA. As protein: CAISGGQDSNQPQHL.

Details on this clonotype: This CDR3 fails to terminate in the conserved phenylalanine or tryptophan, so it likely reflects a read error. The J gene is TRBJ1-4, the V gene TRBV27, with a tentative D call TRBD1 (6 bases). The V end was cut by 6 bases, the J end by 0 bases, with 17 bases between. The CDR3 has 17 amino acids. The germline V gene encodes CDR1 MNHEY and CDR2 SMNVEV (reference sequence). The chain's CDR3 is CASRHIQGGATNEKLFL. CDR3 nucleotides: TGTGCCAGCAGGCACATACAGGGAGGGGCAACTAATGAAAAACTGTTTCTT.

This clonotype was seen at least ten times. The chain links TRBV7-7 to TRBJ2-1; TRBD2 matches at 7 bases. V lost 5 bases and J lost 7; bases outside the gene matches: 5. The CDR3 loop spans 13 amino acids. The germline gives CDR1 SSHAT, CDR2 FNYEAQ (reference sequence). CDR3 sequence: CASSKGLYNEQFF. DNA for the CDR3: TGTGCCAGCAGCAAGGGACTATATAATGAGCAGTTCTTC.

This clonotype was observed many times. In DNA form, the CDR3 reads TGTGCCAGCAGTTACTCCCGGGTGAACACTGAAGCTTTCTTT. Protein: CASSYSRVNTEAFF. The chain carries TRBV6-5 and TRBJ1-1, with no clear D. Trimming shortened V by 0 bases and J by 0 bases, and 5 bases separated the two germline ends. CDR3 size: 14 residues. Germline V lookup: CDR1 MNHEY, CDR2 SVGAGI.

This clonotype was found many times. The chain joins TRBV12-3 or TRBV12-4 to TRBJ2-3; weak D call: TRBD2 (6 bases). The CDR3 sequence is 16 residues long. V shed 6 bases and J shed 2 bases, with 18 bases lying between them. Written as DNA, the CDR3 is TGTGCCAGCAGGCCGCCCCTAGCGATTGACACAGATACGCAGTATTTT. It encodes CASRPPLAIDTDTQYF.

Regarding this clonotype: This may be a read error, as it is one base from a much larger clone. Here the CDR3 omits its conserved ending phenylalanine or tryptophan, so a read error is the likely source. The genes are TRBV19 and TRBJ2-7, with 7 positions matching TRBD2. There are 14 residues in the CDR3. Germline V lookup: CDR1 LNHDA, CDR2 SQIVND (reference sequence). V was clipped by 1 base and J by 2 bases; unmatched bases: 2. In nucleotides, the CDR3 is TGTGCCAGTAGTATAGCTAGCGGAGCCTACGAGCAGTACTCC. This encodes CASSIASGAYEQYS.

This clonotype was seen just once. The junction and the germline gene differ at one end; a read error may be behind it. The V and J genes are TRBV12-3 or TRBV12-4 and TRBJ2-1; 10 bases are shared with TRBD2. The CDR3 is 16 residues long. In DNA, the CDR3 is TGTGCCAGCAGCCTTTTGGGACTAGCGAGAGGGGGTGAGCAGCTCTTC. Encoded protein: CASSLLGLARGGEQLF.

Regarding this clonotype: A much more abundant neighbour one base away suggests this may be a read error. The CDR3 end shows no conserved phenylalanine or tryptophan, and so a read error is likely. The chain links TRBV12-3 or TRBV12-4 to TRBJ1-4; D gene uncertain. The CDR3 is 13 residues long. The germline V and J ends were trimmed by 3 bases and 7 bases, with 9 bases remaining between them. CDR3 nucleotides: TGTGCCAGCAGTTTCGCACCGGCTGAAAAACTGTTTTTA. This codes for CASSFAPAEKLFL.